This T cell receptor beta chain comes out of a study of T-cell memory formation after mild COVID-19. The study, taken as a whole, reports: Contracting clones, day 15 to 85, had balanced CD4/CD8, and later expanders favored CD4+. Pre-infection memory held some responding clones, suggesting pre-existing cross-reactive T cells responded. Contracting CD8+ clones were enriched in EMRA, CD4+ mainly in CM and EM.

Using its own MiXCR run on the 5' RACE reads, TCRdb lists one record per CDR3 protein. The table has roughly 170,000 distinct CDR3 sequences, roughly 18% seen once. This CDR3 has 15 amino acids. Germline V gene data show CDR1 as SGHTA and CDR2 as FQGNSA. Trimming removed 8 bases from V and 5 bases from J, with 21 bases in between. This clonotype appeared a few times. Its matching antigen is unknown. Sequences were obtained from PBMCs or a T cell subset sorted from them (not recorded which). The TCR sequence derives from a man aged 18 to 30 who had mild COVID-19 (a few samples of this study predate the infection). Cell type and time point are not known. V and J are TRBV7-2 and TRBJ1-2, with a tentative D call TRBD1 (5 bases). The CDR3 sequence is CASSVWGVDGYGYTF. CDR3 coding DNA: TGTGCCAGCTCGGTGTGGGGGGTTGACGGTTATGGCTACACCTTC.